A selection of T cell receptor beta chains follows, all from one sample in a study of OX40 agonist ivuxolimab in advanced cancers. Clones were read by immunoSEQ multiplex PCR, and TCRdb kept only the in-frame ones, dropping some. This table holds around 110,000 clones, roughly 93% found once. Material: CD4+ or CD8+ T cells sorted from blood, obtained in a trial of the OX40 agonist ivuxolimab. Source of these receptors: an adult with an advanced solid tumor such as melanoma, head and neck, liver or kidney cancer. CDR3s include the opening cysteine and the closing phenylalanine or tryptophan. The order of the fields is D gene, V gene, J gene, clone size, CDR3 protein, CDR3 DNA. D genes are given only for firm matches. Not all rows give a size; the values are once, few, many and, for expanded clones, a class.

D gene: -
V gene: TRBV6-1
J gene: TRBJ2-3
clone size: once
CDR3 protein: CASSGATDTQYF
CDR3 DNA: TGTGCCAGCAGTGGAGCCACAGATACGCAGTATTTT

D gene: -
V gene: TRBV6-5
J gene: TRBJ2-5
clone size: -
CDR3 protein: CASSYSQGWGQETQYF
CDR3 DNA: TGTGCCAGCAGTTACTCGCAAGGGTGGGGGCAAGAGACCCAGTACTTC

D gene: -
V gene: TRBV19
J gene: TRBJ2-7
clone size: -
CDR3 protein: CASSLIIRDEQYF
CDR3 DNA: TGTGCCAGTAGTCTAATTATCAGAGACGAGCAGTACTTC

D gene: -
V gene: TRBV7-2
J gene: TRBJ2-5
clone size: -
CDR3 protein: CASSLGGKETQYF
CDR3 DNA: TGTGCCAGCAGCTTAGGCGGGAAAGAGACCCAGTACTTC

D gene: -
V gene: TRBV6-1
J gene: TRBJ2-7
clone size: -
CDR3 protein: CASFRVKGGEQYF
CDR3 DNA: TGTGCCAGCTTCAGGGTAAAGGGGGGCGAGCAGTACTTC

D gene: TRBD1
V gene: TRBV19
J gene: TRBJ1-5
clone size: few
CDR3 protein: CASRRTGGIVQPQHF
CDR3 DNA: TGTGCCAGTAGGCGGACAGGGGGCATAGTTCAGCCCCAGCATTTT

D gene: -
V gene: TRBV5-1
J gene: TRBJ1-1
clone size: -
CDR3 protein: CASSWADGNTEAFF
CDR3 DNA: TGCGCCAGCAGCTGGGCGGACGGGAACACTGAAGCTTTCTTT

D gene: -
V gene: TRBV7-6
J gene: TRBJ1-1
clone size: -
CDR3 protein: CASSLGDGGITEAFF
CDR3 DNA: TGTGCCAGCAGCTTAGGGGATGGCGGAATCACTGAAGCTTTCTTT

D gene: TRBD1
V gene: TRBV19
J gene: TRBJ2-7
clone size: -
CDR3 protein: CASTQRTGRSYEQYF
CDR3 DNA: TGTGCCAGTACCCAAAGGACAGGAAGGTCCTACGAGCAGTACTTC

D gene: -
V gene: TRBV5-1
J gene: TRBJ2-6
clone size: -
CDR3 protein: CASSINPSSGANVLTF
CDR3 DNA: TGCGCCAGCAGCATCAACCCGAGCTCTGGGGCCAACGTCCTGACTTTC

D gene: -
V gene: TRBV2
J gene: TRBJ1-1
clone size: once
CDR3 protein: CASSEGRGTEAFF
CDR3 DNA: TGTGCCAGCAGTGAAGGTAGGGGCACTGAAGCTTTCTTT

D gene: -
V gene: TRBV6-1
J gene: TRBJ1-2
clone size: -
CDR3 protein: CASRKQGSYGYTF
CDR3 DNA: TGTGCCAGCAGGAAGCAGGGGTCCTATGGCTACACCTTC

D gene: -
V gene: TRBV4-1
J gene: TRBJ1-3
clone size: -
CDR3 protein: CASSFGSPPSGNTIYF
CDR3 DNA: TGCGCCAGCAGCTTCGGAAGTCCACCATCTGGAAACACCATATATTTT

D gene: TRBD1
V gene: TRBV9
J gene: TRBJ2-5
clone size: -
CDR3 protein: CASSPLGQQETQYF
CDR3 DNA: TGTGCCAGCAGCCCCCTGGGACAGCAAGAGACCCAGTACTTC

D gene: TRBD2
V gene: TRBV5-6
J gene: TRBJ2-3
clone size: -
CDR3 protein: CASSPRQRGSTDTQYF
CDR3 DNA: TGTGCCAGCAGCCCTCGGCAGCGGGGGAGCACAGATACGCAGTATTTT

D gene: TRBD2
V gene: TRBV7-8
J gene: TRBJ2-7
clone size: -
CDR3 protein: CASSLRETSAYEQYF
CDR3 DNA: TGTGCCAGCAGCCTTAGGGAGACTAGCGCGTACGAGCAGTACTTC

D gene: -
V gene: TRBV19
J gene: TRBJ1-2
clone size: -
CDR3 protein: CASSPLEGRDGYTF
CDR3 DNA: TGTGCCAGTAGCCCCCTCGAAGGGCGGGATGGCTACACCTTC

D gene: TRBD1
V gene: TRBV7-8
J gene: TRBJ2-7
clone size: -
CDR3 protein: CASLNTGQGASYEQYF
CDR3 DNA: TGTGCCAGCCTGAATACGGGACAGGGGGCAAGCTACGAGCAGTACTTC

D gene: TRBD2
V gene: TRBV25-1
J gene: TRBJ2-2
clone size: -
CDR3 protein: CASRGLAGVGGTGELFF
CDR3 DNA: TGTGCCAGCAGAGGACTAGCGGGGGTCGGCGGAACCGGGGAGCTGTTTTTT

D gene: -
V gene: TRBV5-1
J gene: TRBJ2-5
clone size: -
CDR3 protein: CASSLVLVSFGRVSHQETQYF
CDR3 DNA: TGCGCCAGCAGCTTGGTGTTGGTAAGTTTCGGGCGGGTGAGCCACCAAGAGACCCAGTACTTC

D gene: TRBD1
V gene: TRBV5-4
J gene: TRBJ2-7
clone size: -
CDR3 protein: CASSSPGQGPYEQYF
CDR3 DNA: TGTGCCAGCAGCTCGCCGGGACAGGGCCCCTACGAGCAGTACTTC

D gene: TRBD1
V gene: TRBV4-2
J gene: TRBJ2-1
clone size: -
CDR3 protein: CASSHRDRGNNEQFF
CDR3 DNA: TGTGCCAGCAGCCACCGGGACAGGGGGAACAATGAGCAGTTCTTC

D gene: -
V gene: TRBV9
J gene: TRBJ2-3
clone size: -
CDR3 protein: CASSVGWTDTDTQYF
CDR3 DNA: TGTGCCAGCAGCGTAGGGTGGACGGACACAGATACGCAGTATTTT

D gene: TRBD1
V gene: TRBV19
J gene: TRBJ1-2
clone size: -
CDR3 protein: CASSIRGQVDGYTF
CDR3 DNA: TGTGCCAGTAGTATTAGGGGGCAAGTAGATGGCTACACCTTC

D gene: -
V gene: TRBV7-2
J gene: TRBJ1-2
clone size: few
CDR3 protein: CASSLAPQANYGYTF
CDR3 DNA: TGTGCCAGCAGCTTAGCGCCCCAGGCTAACTATGGCTACACCTTC

D gene: -
V gene: TRBV25-1
J gene: TRBJ2-2
clone size: -
CDR3 protein: CASSEYGSTGELFF
CDR3 DNA: TGTGCCAGCAGTGAATATGGTTCCACCGGGGAGCTGTTTTTT

D gene: -
V gene: TRBV11-3
J gene: TRBJ1-1
clone size: -
CDR3 protein: CASSLGRGNTEAFF
CDR3 DNA: TGTGCCAGCAGCTTAGGACGGGGGAACACTGAAGCTTTCTTT

D gene: -
V gene: TRBV2
J gene: TRBJ2-7
clone size: -
CDR3 protein: CASSERLRTYEQYF
CDR3 DNA: TGTGCCAGCAGTGAAAGGCTGAGGACCTACGAGCAGTACTTC

D gene: TRBD2
V gene: TRBV6-6
J gene: TRBJ2-5
clone size: -
CDR3 protein: CASSQTDSGGGETQYF
CDR3 DNA: TGTGCCAGCAGCCAGACCGACAGCGGGGGGGGAGAGACCCAGTACTTC

D gene: TRBD2
V gene: TRBV28
J gene: TRBJ2-1
clone size: -
CDR3 protein: CASSLYPAGDNEQFF
CDR3 DNA: TGTGCCAGCAGTTTATACCCAGCGGGGGACAATGAGCAGTTCTTC

D gene: -
V gene: TRBV6-4
J gene: TRBJ1-5
clone size: -
CDR3 protein: CASSDSKVPHRRWPQHF
CDR3 DNA: TGTGCCAGCAGTGACTCGAAGGTCCCCCATCGCCGGTGGCCCCAGCATTTT

D gene: -
V gene: TRBV5-5
J gene: TRBJ2-3
clone size: -
CDR3 protein: CASSLNHAPLSTDTQYF
CDR3 DNA: TGTGCCAGCAGCTTGAACCACGCTCCACTCAGCACAGATACGCAGTATTTT

D gene: -
V gene: TRBV5-1
J gene: TRBJ2-3
clone size: -
CDR3 protein: CASSFSAITDTQYF
CDR3 DNA: TGCGCCAGCAGCTTTTCGGCAATCACAGATACGCAGTATTTT

D gene: -
V gene: TRBV28
J gene: TRBJ2-3
clone size: -
CDR3 protein: CALGRGGTTDTQYF
CDR3 DNA: TGTGCCTTAGGACGCGGGGGCACCACAGATACGCAGTATTTT

D gene: -
V gene: TRBV6-7
J gene: TRBJ1-6
clone size: -
CDR3 protein: CASSPGHLGVMYNSPLHF
CDR3 DNA: TGTGCCAGCAGTCCGGGACACCTAGGTGTTATGTATAATTCACCCCTCCACTTT

D gene: -
V gene: TRBV29-1
J gene: TRBJ2-5
clone size: -
CDR3 protein: CSVKPPGIRKGETQYF
CDR3 DNA: TGCAGCGTTAAACCCCCGGGGATTCGGAAGGGAGAGACCCAGTACTTC

D gene: -
V gene: TRBV30
J gene: TRBJ2-4
clone size: -
CDR3 protein: CAWSMGGARKNIQYF
CDR3 DNA: TGTGCCTGGAGTATGGGGGGAGCCAGGAAAAACATTCAGTACTTC

D gene: -
V gene: TRBV28
J gene: TRBJ1-3
clone size: once
CDR3 protein: CATRNPGTLSGNTIYF
CDR3 DNA: TGTGCCACCAGAAATCCCGGGACACTCTCTGGAAACACCATATATTTT

D gene: -
V gene: TRBV5-8
J gene: TRBJ2-5
clone size: -
CDR3 protein: CASSSRGMAGQETQYF
CDR3 DNA: TGTGCCAGCAGCTCGAGGGGTATGGCGGGACAAGAGACCCAGTACTTC

D gene: -
V gene: TRBV25-1
J gene: TRBJ2-2
clone size: -
CDR3 protein: CASSEPSNTGELFF
CDR3 DNA: TGTGCCAGCAGTGAACCTAGCAACACCGGGGAGCTGTTTTTT